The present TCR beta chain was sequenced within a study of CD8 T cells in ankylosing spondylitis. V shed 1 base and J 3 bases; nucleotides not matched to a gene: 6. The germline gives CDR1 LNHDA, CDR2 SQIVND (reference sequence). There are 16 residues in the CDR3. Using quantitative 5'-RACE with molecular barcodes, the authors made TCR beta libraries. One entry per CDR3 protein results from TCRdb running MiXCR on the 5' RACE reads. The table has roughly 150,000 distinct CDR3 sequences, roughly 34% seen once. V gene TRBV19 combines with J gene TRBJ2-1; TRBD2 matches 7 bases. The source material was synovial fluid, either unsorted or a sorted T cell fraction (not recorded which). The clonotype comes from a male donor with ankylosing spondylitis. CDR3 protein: CASSIVGGRHYNEQFF. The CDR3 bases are TGTGCCAGTAGTATAGTGGGCGGGAGACACTACAATGAGCAGTTCTTC.